These T cell receptor beta chains were read from a single sample in a study of cytomegalovirus exposure and HLA in healthy donors. Produced via immunoSEQ multiplex PCR; TCRdb's table is partial and in-frame only. Seen here are some 130,000 clones, around 75% observed once, and the top ten hold 3.1%. The sample taken for sequencing was PBMCs. The receptor set was obtained from a man in his forties or fifties in good health and CMV-seronegative. CDR3s include the opening cysteine and the closing phenylalanine or tryptophan. Each record gives: V gene, D gene, J gene, CDR3 length, CDR3 protein. The D gene is left open where the match is weak.

TRBV5-6	NA	TRBJ2-3	18	CASSFWRSGRGSTDTQYF
TRBV4-1	NA	TRBJ2-1	18	CASSQAGVGVSGYNEQFF
TRBV6-5	TRBD1	TRBJ2-7	13	CASSGTGSYEQYF
TRBV7-9	NA	TRBJ2-6	14	CAAKSLSGANVLTF
TRBV2	NA	TRBJ2-6	17	CASSEDSPSSGANVLTF
TRBV5-1	NA	TRBJ2-7	14	CASSGGEGGHEQYF
TRBV7-9	NA	TRBJ1-4	14	CASSLVRTGEKLFF
TRBV30	TRBD1	TRBJ2-5	15	CAWSSWGQGQETQYF
TRBV5-6	TRBD2	TRBJ2-7	15	CASSLGLAGGDEQYF
TRBV5-5	NA	TRBJ1-4	16	CASSLSGVTTNEKLFF
TRBV5-1	NA	TRBJ2-5	15	CASSLVLQAQETQYF
TRBV7-8	NA	TRBJ2-7	14	CASSLYREGYEQYF
TRBV7-2	NA	TRBJ1-1	13	CASSPRGNTEAFF
TRBV11-3	NA	TRBJ2-7	13	CASIGQSSYEQYF
TRBV7-9	NA	TRBJ1-5	12	CASSLAREPQHF
TRBV19	TRBD1	TRBJ1-5	13	CASSDRENQPQHF
TRBV29-1	TRBD1	TRBJ1-1	13	CSVGGQGLNEAFF
TRBV11-3	NA	TRBJ2-7	16	CASSQRFTGITYEQYF
TRBV7-3	TRBD1	TRBJ1-1	14	CASSPGQANTEAFF
TRBV5-4	TRBD2	TRBJ2-1	17	CASSFSAGTSLYNEQFF
TRBV9	TRBD1	TRBJ2-1	14	CASSSGQVHNEQFF
TRBV28	NA	TRBJ2-7	17	CASSLPGDTSSTYEQYF
TRBV19	NA	TRBJ1-1	17	CASSMRTRTEMNTEAFF
TRBV19	NA	TRBJ2-5	14	CASSTPGTPETQYF
TRBV29-1	TRBD1	TRBJ1-1	17	CSVSGKTGWAKNTEAFF
TRBV4-3	TRBD2	TRBJ2-7	16	CASSQNPGGASYEQYF
TRBV7-8	NA	TRBJ1-1	15	CASSLDGGANTEAFF
TRBV5-1	TRBD1	TRBJ1-2	17	CASSLGRPTGSPHGYTF
TRBV29-1	TRBD1	TRBJ2-7	12	CSAVGQGLEQYF
TRBV7-2	NA	TRBJ2-7	15	CASSRGGGVPYEQYF
TRBV21-1	NA	TRBJ1-3	16	CASSKRTGVSGNTIYF
TRBV19	TRBD1	TRBJ1-2	17	CASSNIGTAPGGYGYTF
TRBV15	NA	TRBJ1-2	16	CATSPGGGHGSYGYTF
TRBV28	TRBD1	TRBJ2-5	15	CASSFPGQGEETQYF
TRBV6-5	NA	TRBJ1-2	16	CASSYSGQWAFYGYTF
TRBV5-6	NA	NA	11	CASSLNYEQYF
TRBV7-9	TRBD2	TRBJ2-1	16	CASSPRGTSGSNEQFF
TRBV4-3	TRBD2	TRBJ2-3	16	CASSPPPSGGTDTQYF
TRBV19	NA	TRBJ2-1	16	CASSIEGASGYNEQFF
TRBV6-5	TRBD2	TRBJ2-7	13	CASSGGTNYEQYF
TRBV6-5	NA	TRBJ1-1	14	CASSYSIGGPEAFF
TRBV9	TRBD1	TRBJ2-2	16	CASSVGGQGNTGELFF
TRBV7-8	TRBD1	TRBJ1-6	14	CASRPDREPAPLHF
TRBV4-3	NA	TRBJ2-5	14	CASSQGTVQETQYF
TRBV7-9	NA	TRBJ1-5	17	CASSLALVGGPNQPQHF
TRBV19	TRBD2	TRBJ2-7	14	CASSASGGAYEQYF
TRBV5-1	NA	TRBJ2-7	14	CASSGGLPSYEQYF
TRBV5-4	NA	TRBJ1-1	13	CASSWGENTEAFF